Presented here are 23 T cell receptor beta chains from one specimen sequenced in a study of beta chain features in type 1 diabetes (dated 2018 in TCRdb). The library came from the immunoSEQ multiplex PCR assay. All of the isolated RNA was reverse transcribed with the High Capacity cDNA Reverse Transcription Kit, so expressed TCRB transcripts were sequenced. TCRdb's version of the immuneACCESS table is confined to in-frame rearrangements and falls short of the full clone set. An unresolved V gene accounts for under half of the shortfall where checked; the remainder is of unknown origin. The sample yields 130,000 to 150,000 clones; about a tenth were counted once. Around 0.7% of the sample goes to the ten largest clones. Material: central memory CD4+ T cells from blood. The source of these receptors is a man in his late teens or twenties in good health.

The chain carries TRBV28 and TRBJ1-2; maybe TRBD1 (6 bases). Germline V gene sequence: CDR1 MDHEN, CDR2 SYDVKM. The ends were cut back, 2 bases at V and 8 bases at J, with 12 bases in the middle. The CDR3 is 13 amino acids. CDR3 nucleotides: TGTGCCAGCAGTTTACGGACAGCCCGAGGCTACACCTTC. It is translated as CASSLRTARGYTF.

This clone was counted between two and nine times. The chain recombines TRBV10-3 with TRBJ2-5, with 10 bases lining up with TRBD2. The CDR3 is 16 amino acids. Germline CDR1 ENHRY, CDR2 SYGVKD. The V gene end was trimmed by 3 bases and the J gene end by 2 bases; junction bases not matched to a gene: 6. The CDR3 loop is CAISDRLAGEQETQYF. CDR3 sequence (DNA): TGTGCCATCAGTGATAGACTAGCGGGTGAACAAGAGACCCAGTACTTC.

This clone has a handful of counts. The chain employs TRBV7-8 and TRBJ2-7; 9 nucleotides agree with TRBD2. The CDR3 runs to 16 residues. Germline CDR1 SGHVS, CDR2 FQNEAQ. With 3 bases clipped from V and 0 bases from J, the junction kept 6 bases outside the gene matches. The CDR3 loop is CASSFLAGAPSYEQYF. CDR3 nucleotides: TGTGCCAGCAGCTTCTTAGCGGGGGCTCCCTCCTACGAGCAGTACTTC.

This clone was counted only a few times. The chain carries TRBV5-6 and TRBJ1-2; possibly TRBD1 for D (5 bases). This CDR3 contains 12 residues. Germline CDR1 and CDR2: SGHDT and YYEEEE. V dropped 2 bases and J dropped 6 bases, with 8 bases sitting between them. CDR3 nucleotide sequence: TGTGCCAGCAGCTTATTAGGGGATGGCTACACCTTC. Translation gives CASSLLGDGYTF.

This clone occurred a few times. V is TRBV2 and J is TRBJ2-5; 15 bases match TRBD2. V was pared by 6 bases and J by 4 bases, with 6 bases of the junction left unmatched. The CDR3 covers 16 residues. The germline gives CDR1 SNHLY, CDR2 FYNNEI. CDR3 sequence: CASRFGTSGGRETQYF. In DNA form, the CDR3 reads TGTGCCAGCAGGTTTGGGACTAGCGGGGGGAGAGAGACCCAGTACTTC. The full variable domain, its missing parts supplied by reference TRBV2 and TRBJ2-5, is EPEVTQTPSHQVTQMGQEVILRCVPISNHLYFYWYRQILGQKVEFLVSFYNNEISEKSEIFDDQFSVERPDGSNFTLKIRSTKLEDSAMYFCASRFGTSGGRETQYFGPGTRLLVL.

This clone was recorded a few times. The chain recombines TRBV5-6 with TRBJ1-4, with 8 bases that match TRBD1. The ends lost 3 bases at V and 4 bases at J; junction bases unmatched: 8. Germline-derived CDR1 and CDR2 are SGHDT and YYEEEE. The CDR3 spans 16 residues. The CDR3 DNA reads as TGTGCCAGCAGCTGGAGACAGGGGCCCCTTAATGAAAAACTGTTTTTT. It translates to CASSWRQGPLNEKLFF.

There are a few counts of this clone. The chain uses TRBV5-4 and TRBJ2-2; D remains ambiguous. The CDR3 contains 16 residues. The germline CDR1 and CDR2 sequences are SGHNT and YYREEE (reference sequence). V lost 0 bases and J lost 0, with 9 bases in between. Here the CDR3 DNA reads TGTGCCAGCAGCTTGGCCGGGTCCGCGAACACCGGGGAGCTGTTTTTT. Encoded protein: CASSLAGSANTGELFF.

This clone was recorded a few times. The CDR3 here is CASSDQGHGMGQPQHF. Here the CDR3 DNA reads TGTGCCAGCAGTGACCAGGGACACGGTATGGGCCAGCCCCAGCATTTT. The chain employs TRBV2 and TRBJ1-5, with D perhaps TRBD1 (6 bases). CDR1 is SNHLY and CDR2 is FYNNEI in the germline V gene. The V end lost 3 bases, the J end lost 7 bases, and 19 bases lay between the germline ends. The CDR3 length is 16 residues.

This clone showed up just a few times. V is TRBV27 and J is TRBJ2-7; tentatively, D is TRBD2 (5 bases). The ends were cut back, 1 base at V and 0 bases at J, with 13 bases in the middle. The CDR3 contains 16 residues. The germline gives CDR1 MNHEY, CDR2 SMNVEV (reference sequence). CDR3 protein: CASSLLMGAVSYEQYF. CDR3 nucleotides: TGTGCCAGCAGTTTATTAATGGGAGCAGTCTCCTACGAGCAGTACTTC.

This clone was seen a few times. The genes are TRBV11-2 and TRBJ2-3; 13 nucleotides line up with TRBD2. The CDR3 extends over 15 amino acids. Germline V gene lookup returns CDR1 SGHAT and CDR2 FQNNGV. Germline trimming cut 2 bases from V and 5 bases from J; bases unmatched to any gene: 1. Here the CDR3 reads CASSLRLAGGDTQYF. The CDR3, as DNA: TGTGCCAGCAGCTTAAGACTAGCGGGGGGAGATACGCAGTATTTT. Filled out from reference TRBV11-2 and TRBJ2-3, the complete variable domain reads EAGVAQSPRYKIIEKRQSVAFWCNPISGHATLYWYQQILGQGPKLLIQFQNNGVVDDSQLPKDRFSAERLKGVDSTLKIQPAKLEDSAVYLCASSLRLAGGDTQYFGPGTRLTVL.

The V call is TRBV4-2, the J call TRBJ2-2, with 7 positions matching TRBD2. Germline assignment: CDR1 LGHNA and CDR2 YNFKEQ. V shed 1 base and J 1 base; nucleotides not matched to a gene: 3. The CDR3 consists of 16 residues. The CDR3 region is CASSQVSSGNTGELFF. DNA for the CDR3: TGTGCCAGCAGCCAAGTTTCTAGCGGGAACACCGGGGAGCTGTTTTTT.

There are a few counts of this clone. The V gene is TRBV29-1, the J gene TRBJ2-2; D is possibly TRBD1 (7 bases). The CDR3 spans 15 residues. V dropped 7 bases and J dropped 2 bases, with 17 bases sitting between them. Germline V gene data show CDR1 as SQVTM and CDR2 as ANQGSEA. The CDR3 nucleotides read TGCAGCGCTACTGACAGGGCGGGAAACACCGGGGAGCTGTTTTTT. Its protein product is CSATDRAGNTGELFF.

This clone appeared a few times. In DNA form, the CDR3 reads TGTGCCAGCAGCTTGGATGGCGGGGGCTCCTACAATGAGCAGTTCTTC. Its protein is CASSLDGGGSYNEQFF. V gene TRBV5-6 combines with J gene TRBJ2-1, with TRBD2 identical over 7 bases. Germline trimming cut 0 bases from V and 0 bases from J; bases unmatched to any gene: 3. The CDR3 length is 16 residues. CDR1 and CDR2 from the germline V gene are SGHDT and YYEEEE.

This clone was recorded a few times. V is TRBV5-1 and J is TRBJ2-1; 8 bases fit TRBD1. The ends lost 4 bases at V and 5 bases at J; junction bases unmatched: 11. This CDR3 contains 16 residues. Germline V gives CDR1 SGHRS, CDR2 YFSETQ. The CDR3 DNA follows: TGCGCCAGCAGCCCGAATGGACAGGGCCGAGACAATGAGCAGTTCTTC. Translation: CASSPNGQGRDNEQFF.

This clone was seen only a few times. The chain carries TRBV7-9 and TRBJ2-5; tentative D call: TRBD2 (6 bases). The germline gives CDR1 SEHNR, CDR2 FQNEAQ (reference sequence). V lost 0 bases, J lost 4 bases, and 12 bases lay in between. The CDR3 length is 15 residues. The CDR3 is CASSLARDLIETQYF. DNA for the CDR3: TGTGCCAGCAGCTTAGCGAGGGACTTGATAGAGACCCAGTACTTC.

The V call is TRBV9, the J call TRBJ2-1; TRBD1 matches 7 bases. Germline values: CDR1 SGDLS, CDR2 YYNGEE. V shed 2 bases, J shed 13 bases, and the junction held 12 bases outside the gene matches. The CDR3 runs 14 residues. This CDR3 reads CASSVGAVRDRQFF. CDR3 sequence (DNA): TGTGCCAGCAGCGTCGGGGCAGTGAGGGACAGACAGTTCTTC.

This chain joins TRBV5-1 and TRBJ2-7; a possible D gene is TRBD1 (6 bases). The V gene lost 2 bases and the J gene lost 0 bases, with 12 bases spanning the gap. CDR1 is SGHRS and CDR2 is YFSETQ in the germline V gene. The CDR3 length is 15 residues. The CDR3: CASSLEAGVSYEQYF. CDR3 DNA: TGCGCCAGCAGCTTAGAGGCAGGGGTCTCCTACGAGCAGTACTTC.

The chain links TRBV6-4 to TRBJ1-2; 7 nucleotides match TRBD1. The CDR3 contains 15 residues. The V segment lost 2 bases and the J segment 1 base; nucleotides outside the gene matches: 4. Germline V gene lookup returns CDR1 MRHNA and CDR2 SNTAGT. The CDR3 nucleotides read TGTGCCAGCAGTGACCTGGCAGGGGGTAACTATGGCTACACCTTC. Protein: CASSDLAGGNYGYTF.

This clone has only a few counts. The chain is built from TRBV11-1 and TRBJ2-4; D gene unclear. This CDR3 has 15 amino acids. Germline V gene lookup returns CDR1 SGHAT and CDR2 FQDESV (reference sequence). V was pared by 4 bases and J by 0 bases, with 10 bases between. The CDR3 DNA follows: TGTGCCAGCAGCTCGAACACAATAGCCAAAAACATTCAGTACTTC. Translated: CASSSNTIAKNIQYF.

The chain couples TRBV6-5 to TRBJ1-3; 7 bases are a match to TRBD1. V lost 7 bases, J lost 9 bases, and 6 bases stayed unmatched. The CDR3 is made up of 12 amino acids. Germline CDR1 MNHEY, CDR2 SVGAGI. The CDR3 reads CASTNRGSTIYF. The DNA for the CDR3 is TGTGCCAGCACGAACAGGGGATCCACCATATATTTT.

A few counts support this clone. The chain combines TRBV4-3 with TRBJ2-5, with 7 bases identical to TRBD2. The CDR3 covers 16 residues. V lost 0 bases to trimming and J lost 2 bases; unmatched junction nucleotides: 6. The germline CDR1 and CDR2 sequences are LGHNA and YSLEER. This chain's CDR3 is CASSQEGAGSQETQYF. In DNA, the CDR3 is TGCGCCAGCAGCCAAGAGGGAGCGGGGTCACAAGAGACCCAGTACTTC.

This clone has a handful of counts. This sequence joins TRBV11-3 and TRBJ2-3; possibly TRBD1 for D (5 bases). V lost 4 bases and J lost 2, with 10 bases in between. CDR1 is SGHNT and CDR2 is YENEEA in the germline V gene. The CDR3 runs 14 residues. The CDR3 DNA sequence: TGTGCCAGCAGCTGGGGCAGGCCCACAGATACGCAGTATTTT. It specifies CASSWGRPTDTQYF.

This clone has more than one count but fewer than ten. This chain uses TRBV10-3 with TRBJ2-2; D unclear. The CDR3 loop spans 13 amino acids. The V gene lost 4 bases and the J gene lost 4 bases, with 7 bases spanning the gap. From germline, CDR1 is ENHRY and CDR2 SYGVKD. CDR3 sequence: CAISVQATGELFF. Here the CDR3 DNA reads TGTGCCATCAGTGTCCAGGCCACCGGGGAGCTGTTTTTT.